The text below deals with one T cell receptor (beta chain). Its target is not known. The V end lost 3 bases, the J end lost 8 bases, and 5 bases lay between the germline ends. This CDR3 has 12 residues. Germline lookup yields CDR1 MNHEY and CDR2 SMNVEV (reference sequence). The Oncomine TCR Beta short-read assay was what sequenced the DNA obtained from cultured CD4+ T cells. Researchers extracted genomic DNA from CD4+ T cells that had been cultured. In TCRdb, the PCR reads were re-called with MiXCR into one record per CDR3 protein. The data hold under 15,000 distinct CDR3 sequences, with nearly 60% observed a single time. This record comes from a study of vaccination and CD4 T cells after COVID-19. For the study at large: The convalescents, six males and four females, included two who were Hispanic.

The sample's treatment: approximately nine-day PBMC culture with coronavirus spike peptide pools or control peptides (ViraFEST assay). The chain carries TRBV27 and TRBJ1-6; D call uncertain. The receptor comes from a human donor with COVID-19. The starting material was cultured CD4+ T cells from blood, obtained after SARS-CoV-2 vaccination. The CDR3 bases are TGTGCCAGCAGTTTCCGTGATTCACCCCTCCACTTT. Translated, it gives CASSFRDSPLHF.